Listed below are T cell receptor beta chains from one sample, sequenced in a study of neurological immune-mediated disorders. TCRdb reprocessed the 5' RACE reads with MiXCR, giving one entry per CDR3 protein. Seen here are about 99,000 distinct CDR3 sequences, 10% to 12% observed once, and the top ten hold approximately 3.4%. Sequenced material: PBMCs. Source of these receptors: a female donor with HTLV-1-associated myelopathy (HAM/TSP). The CDR3 runs from the conserved cysteine through the conserved F or W. The order of the fields is V gene, J gene, clone size, CDR3 protein. Size is omitted from some rows. Given values are once, few, many or a class for expanded clones.

V gene: TRBV20-1; J gene: TRBJ1-2; clone size: many; CDR3 protein: CSARTGNYGYTF
V gene: TRBV24-1; J gene: TRBJ2-3; clone size: few; CDR3 protein: CATSQRGGLTYFTDTQYF
V gene: TRBV2; J gene: TRBJ2-7; clone size: -; CDR3 protein: CASCSRSYEQYF
V gene: TRBV12-3/TRBV12-4; J gene: TRBJ2-5; clone size: many; CDR3 protein: CASSFGLGQETQYF
V gene: TRBV20-1; J gene: TRBJ2-7; clone size: many; CDR3 protein: CSASGTYEQYF
V gene: TRBV27; J gene: TRBJ2-1; clone size: many; CDR3 protein: CASRTTDNEQFF
V gene: TRBV5-6; J gene: TRBJ2-1; clone size: many; CDR3 protein: CASSLSGGAVNYNEQFF
V gene: TRBV5-1; J gene: TRBJ1-1; clone size: many; CDR3 protein: CASSRDRVDTEAFF
V gene: TRBV20-1; J gene: TRBJ2-3; clone size: many; CDR3 protein: CSAHQRGGTDTQYF
V gene: TRBV20-1; J gene: TRBJ1-2; clone size: many; CDR3 protein: CSARGRAGYDGYTF
V gene: TRBV28; J gene: TRBJ2-4; clone size: many; CDR3 protein: CASSYVRGGKNIQYF
V gene: TRBV15; J gene: TRBJ2-1; clone size: few; CDR3 protein: CATSSWRAPLYEQFF
V gene: TRBV6-5; J gene: TRBJ2-3; clone size: many; CDR3 protein: CASSLGGERRDTQYF
V gene: TRBV30; J gene: TRBJ1-1; clone size: many; CDR3 protein: CAWSGTVQNTEAFF
V gene: TRBV20-1; J gene: TRBJ2-3; clone size: many; CDR3 protein: CSARVPAGDRADTQYF
V gene: TRBV9; J gene: TRBJ2-2; clone size: few; CDR3 protein: CASSVKGPSEGGELFF
V gene: TRBV7-9; J gene: TRBJ2-1; clone size: many; CDR3 protein: CASSFYAQSEQFF
V gene: TRBV20-1; J gene: TRBJ2-3; clone size: many; CDR3 protein: CSAVGDSSTDTQYF
V gene: TRBV5-1; J gene: TRBJ2-2; clone size: many; CDR3 protein: CASSSGGTNTGELFF
V gene: TRBV4-2; J gene: TRBJ1-1; clone size: many; CDR3 protein: CASSQEAGRKNTEAFF
V gene: TRBV5-1; J gene: TRBJ2-3; clone size: -; CDR3 protein: CASSPGITQYF
V gene: TRBV19; J gene: TRBJ2-1; clone size: once; CDR3 protein: CASSIPITGRNEQFF
V gene: TRBV4-2; J gene: TRBJ2-7; clone size: many; CDR3 protein: CASSLDGSSYEQYF
V gene: TRBV28; J gene: TRBJ2-3; clone size: -; CDR3 protein: CASSWTGGSTDTQYF
V gene: TRBV7-9; J gene: TRBJ2-3; clone size: many; CDR3 protein: CASIRASGGSGTQYF
V gene: TRBV9; J gene: TRBJ2-7; clone size: -; CDR3 protein: CASSVEESPYEQYF
V gene: TRBV7-9; J gene: TRBJ2-7; clone size: many; CDR3 protein: CASSSEQGWSLGF
V gene: TRBV29-1; J gene: TRBJ2-4; clone size: many; CDR3 protein: CSVGGRGNIQYF
V gene: TRBV29-1; J gene: TRBJ1-2; clone size: many; CDR3 protein: CSVARGGGGYTF
V gene: TRBV28; J gene: TRBJ1-6; clone size: -; CDR3 protein: CASSLGNSPLHF
V gene: TRBV7-9; J gene: TRBJ2-3; clone size: many; CDR3 protein: CASSLAEDDTQYF
V gene: TRBV5-1; J gene: TRBJ2-5; clone size: few; CDR3 protein: CASSLLADQETQYF
V gene: TRBV29-1; J gene: TRBJ2-7; clone size: many; CDR3 protein: CSVLDVFSYEQYF
V gene: TRBV7-2; J gene: TRBJ2-3; clone size: many; CDR3 protein: CASSLALAGWGTDTQYF
V gene: TRBV15; J gene: TRBJ2-5; clone size: many; CDR3 protein: CATSIYRQRHEETQYF
V gene: TRBV6-1; J gene: TRBJ2-3; clone size: -; CDR3 protein: CASSTRQGTCTQYF
V gene: TRBV20-1; J gene: TRBJ2-1; clone size: -; CDR3 protein: CSASYALDEQFF
V gene: TRBV4-1; J gene: TRBJ2-2; clone size: many; CDR3 protein: CASSQERGGPSGELFF
V gene: TRBV4-1; J gene: TRBJ1-1; clone size: many; CDR3 protein: CASSQDPGTQNTEAFF
V gene: TRBV12-3/TRBV12-4; J gene: TRBJ2-2; clone size: many; CDR3 protein: CASSFTRGGAGELFF
V gene: TRBV19; J gene: TRBJ2-5; clone size: -; CDR3 protein: CASSIGAGATQYF
V gene: TRBV5-1; J gene: TRBJ2-3; clone size: many; CDR3 protein: CASSLGLAGSWGTDTQYF
V gene: TRBV20-1; J gene: TRBJ1-1; clone size: -; CDR3 protein: CSPRERPGAVTEAFF
V gene: TRBV29-1; J gene: TRBJ2-3; clone size: -; CDR3 protein: CSVESGGAPDTQYF
V gene: TRBV5-1; J gene: TRBJ1-4; clone size: many; CDR3 protein: CASSFDTGGEKLFF
V gene: TRBV20-1; J gene: TRBJ2-2; clone size: many; CDR3 protein: CSALQGQTGELFF
V gene: TRBV20-1; J gene: TRBJ2-2; clone size: -; CDR3 protein: CSARMGSGELFF
V gene: TRBV11-3; J gene: TRBJ2-1; clone size: many; CDR3 protein: CASSSGGTSGSYNEQFF
V gene: TRBV28; J gene: TRBJ2-7; clone size: once; CDR3 protein: CASSLLIYEQYF
V gene: TRBV20-1; J gene: TRBJ1-5; clone size: many; CDR3 protein: CSAQFGGDQPQHF